What follows is one T cell receptor (beta chain) and its context. This record comes from a study of blood T cell repertoires in COVID-19. Study in general: PBMCs, B-cell-depleted T cells, or T cells were the source of the cDNA or gDNA that made up the material.

Per the germline V gene, CDR1 is SQVTM and CDR2 is ANQGSEA. J gave up 2 bases and V 2 bases, and 3 bases lay outside the gene matches. The CDR3 runs to 14 residues. Authors' analysis steps: Quantification of nucleated cells was approximated via reference gene primer amplification. The data were produced by immunoSEQ multiplex PCR, yet TCRdb's version contains in-frame clones alone and is incomplete. V and J calls plus clone size are reproduced from that table; the DNA served to infer D and trimming. There are about 230,000 clones in the sample; roughly 88% occur only once, and around 26% lies in the top ten.

The sample comprised peripheral blood. The receptor was isolated from a man aged 35-49 years with acute or convalescent COVID-19. V and J are TRBV29-1 and TRBJ2-1, with 7 bases lining up with TRBD2. The CDR3 spells CSVEWLAAYNEQFF. For the CDR3, the DNA is TGCAGCGTTGAATGGCTAGCGGCCTACAATGAGCAGTTCTTC.